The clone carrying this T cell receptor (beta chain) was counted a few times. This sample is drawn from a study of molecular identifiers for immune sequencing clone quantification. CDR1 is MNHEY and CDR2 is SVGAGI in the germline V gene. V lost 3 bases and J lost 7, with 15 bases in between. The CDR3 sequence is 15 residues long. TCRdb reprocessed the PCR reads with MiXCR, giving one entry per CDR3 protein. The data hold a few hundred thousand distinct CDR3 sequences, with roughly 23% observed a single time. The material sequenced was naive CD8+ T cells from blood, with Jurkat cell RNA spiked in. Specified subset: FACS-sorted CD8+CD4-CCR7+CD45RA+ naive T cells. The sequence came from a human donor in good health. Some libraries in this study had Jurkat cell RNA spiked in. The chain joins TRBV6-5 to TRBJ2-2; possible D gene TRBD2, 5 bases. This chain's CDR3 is CASSYPAGPGGELFF. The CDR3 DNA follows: TGTGCCAGCAGTTATCCGGCGGGTCCAGGCGGGGAGCTGTTTTTT.